The next 9 T cell receptor beta chains were all read from a single sample in a study of early T cells in non-severe SARS-CoV-2 infection. TCRdb reprocessed the 5' RACE reads via MiXCR and lists one record per CDR3 protein. The sample holds about 81,000 distinct CDR3 sequences, 5.5% to 7.5% seen once. Sequencing was done on a sample of whole blood. The receptors stem from an adult who was a healthcare worker with PCR-confirmed SARS-CoV-2 infection or an uninfected control (not recorded which).

This clonotype occurred many times. V gene TRBV28 combines with J gene TRBJ2-1; 7 bases align to TRBD2. The CDR3 totals 15 residues. V gave up 2 bases and J gave up 7 bases; unmatched junction bases: 8. Germline V gives CDR1 MDHEN, CDR2 SYDVKM. The CDR3 loop is CASSLGGSIRNEQFF. CDR3 bases: TGTGCCAGCAGTTTAGGCGGGAGCATTCGGAATGAGCAGTTCTTC.

The chain couples TRBV5-1 to TRBJ2-4, with a weak D call TRBD1 (5 bases). The CDR3 is 16 amino acids. V was pared by 3 bases and J by 1 base, with 14 bases between. Germline assignment: CDR1 SGHRS and CDR2 YFSETQ. CDR3: CASSSLSDSAKNIQYF. The CDR3 DNA reads TGCGCCAGCAGCTCCCTCTCAGACAGTGCCAAAAACATTCAGTACTTC.

This clonotype was detected many times. The rearrangement joins TRBV19 to TRBJ1-2; 7 nucleotides align to TRBD1. Germline V gives CDR1 LNHDA, CDR2 SQIVND (reference sequence). The CDR3 covers 14 residues. The J segment lost 2 bases and the V segment lost 6 bases, leaving 6 bases of the junction unmatched. As DNA, the CDR3 is TGTGCCAGTAGCCCGACAGGGAGGAACTATGGCTACACCTTC. It encodes CASSPTGRNYGYTF. The whole variable domain, filled in from reference TRBV19 and TRBJ1-2, reads DGGITQSPKYLFRKEGQNVTLSCEQNLNHDAMYWYRQDPGQGLRLIYYSQIVNDFQKGDIAEGYSVSREKKESFPLTVTSAQKNPTAFYLCASSPTGRNYGYTFGSGTRLTVV.

This clonotype was recorded many times. This rearrangement joins TRBV6-2 or TRBV6-3 to TRBJ2-7; 8 bases match TRBD1. Germline V gene sequence: CDR1 MNHEY, CDR2 SVGEGT. After removal of 5 bases from V and 2 bases from J, the junction contained 8 bases not matched to a gene. CDR3 length: 15 amino acids. CDR3 protein: CASSPDRVGTYEQYF. The DNA of the CDR3 is TGTGCCAGCAGTCCGGACAGGGTGGGGACCTACGAGCAGTACTTC.

This clonotype has just a few counts. J is TRBJ2-7 and V is TRBV11-2; the D gene is possibly TRBD1 (6 bases). The CDR3 extends over 14 amino acids. The germline CDR1 and CDR2 sequences are SGHAT and FQNNGV. V was trimmed by 3 bases and J by 2 bases, leaving 11 bases between them. The DNA for the CDR3 is TGTGCCAGCAGCTTCCCTGGGGACACCTACGAGCAGTACTTC. This sequence encodes CASSFPGDTYEQYF.

This clonotype has only a few counts. CDR3 loop: CASATGGMSEQYF. The CDR3 DNA follows: TGCGCCAGTGCGACAGGGGGGATGTCCGAGCAGTACTTC. The chain couples TRBV5-1 to TRBJ2-7, with 9 bases matching TRBD1. V gave up 8 bases and J gave up 6 bases; unmatched junction bases: 9. Germline CDR1 is SGHRS and CDR2 is YFSETQ. The CDR3 length is 13 residues.

Ten or more counts support this clonotype. The genes are TRBV5-1 and TRBJ1-3; no definite D call. V gave up 5 bases and J gave up 2 bases, with 8 bases separating them. The CDR3 extends over 13 amino acids. The germline gives CDR1 SGHRS, CDR2 YFSETQ. The CDR3 is CASSLQPGNTIYF. CDR3 DNA: TGCGCCAGCAGTCTGCAACCTGGAAACACCATATATTTT.

This clonotype appeared many times. CDR3 coding DNA: TGTGCCACCAGTGAAGCGAGCGGGAGCACAGATACGCAGTATTTT. This translates into CATSEASGSTDTQYF. The chain carries TRBV24-1 and TRBJ2-3; TRBD2 is a possible D gene (6 bases). Per the germline V gene, CDR1 is KGHDR and CDR2 is SFDVKD. This CDR3 spans 15 amino acids. The V end was cut by 4 bases, the J end by 0 bases, with 10 bases between.

This chain uses TRBV11-2 with TRBJ2-2; 9 nucleotides align to TRBD2. From germline, CDR1 is SGHAT and CDR2 FQNNGV. With V trimmed by 5 bases and J by 5 bases, 9 bases remained unmatched. The CDR3 is 16 residues long. CDR3 protein: CASSGFSGRGTGELFF. CDR3 DNA sequence: TGTGCCAGCAGCGGCTTTAGCGGGAGAGGTACCGGGGAGCTGTTTTTT. Together with reference TRBV11-2 and TRBJ2-2, the CDR3 gives the full variable domain: EAGVAQSPRYKIIEKRQSVAFWCNPISGHATLYWYQQILGQGPKLLIQFQNNGVVDDSQLPKDRFSAERLKGVDSTLKIQPAKLEDSAVYLCASSGFSGRGTGELFFGEGSRLTVL.